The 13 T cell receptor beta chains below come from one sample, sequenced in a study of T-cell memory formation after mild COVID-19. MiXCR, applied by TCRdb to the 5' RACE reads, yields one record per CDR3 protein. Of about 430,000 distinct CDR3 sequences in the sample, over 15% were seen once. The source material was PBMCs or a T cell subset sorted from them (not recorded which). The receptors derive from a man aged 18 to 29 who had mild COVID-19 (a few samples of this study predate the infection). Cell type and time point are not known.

CDR3: CASSPSWFNSGNTIYF. In DNA form, the CDR3 reads TGTGCCAGTAGTCCGTCCTGGTTCAACTCTGGAAACACCATATATTTT. V gene TRBV19 combines with J gene TRBJ1-3; no clear D. The CDR3 consists of 16 residues. V shed 5 bases and J shed 0 bases, with 14 bases lying between them. CDR1 and CDR2 from the germline V gene are LNHDA and SQIVND (reference sequence).

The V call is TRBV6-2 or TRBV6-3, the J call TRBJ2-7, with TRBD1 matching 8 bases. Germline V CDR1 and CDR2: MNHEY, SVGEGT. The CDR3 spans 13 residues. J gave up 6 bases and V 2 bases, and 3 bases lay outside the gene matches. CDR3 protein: CASSYGGQGEQYF. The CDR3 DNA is TGTGCCAGCAGTTACGGTGGACAGGGCGAGCAGTACTTC.

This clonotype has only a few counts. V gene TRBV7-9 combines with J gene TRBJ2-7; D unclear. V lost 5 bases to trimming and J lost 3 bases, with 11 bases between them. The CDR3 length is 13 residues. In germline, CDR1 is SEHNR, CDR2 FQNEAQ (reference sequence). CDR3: CASSPTGIYEQYV. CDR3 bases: TGTGCCAGCAGCCCCACTGGTATCTACGAGCAGTACGTC.

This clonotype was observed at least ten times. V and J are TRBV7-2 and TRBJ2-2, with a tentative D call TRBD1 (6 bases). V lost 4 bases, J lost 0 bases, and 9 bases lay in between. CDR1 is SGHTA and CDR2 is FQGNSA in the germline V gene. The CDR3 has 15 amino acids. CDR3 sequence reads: CASSYTGPNTGELFF. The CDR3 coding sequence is TGTGCCAGCAGCTATACAGGGCCGAACACCGGGGAGCTGTTTTTT.

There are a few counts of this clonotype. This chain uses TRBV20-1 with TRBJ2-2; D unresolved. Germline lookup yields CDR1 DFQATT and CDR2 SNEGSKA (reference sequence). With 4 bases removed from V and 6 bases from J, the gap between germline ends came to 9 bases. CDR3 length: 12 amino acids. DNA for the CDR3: TGCAGTGCTATGCGGTCCCCCGGGGAGCTGTTTTTT. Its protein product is CSAMRSPGELFF.

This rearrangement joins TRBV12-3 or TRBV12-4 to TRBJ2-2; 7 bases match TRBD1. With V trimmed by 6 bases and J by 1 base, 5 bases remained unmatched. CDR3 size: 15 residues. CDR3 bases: TGTGCCAGCAGCTCAGACAGGGAGAACACCGGGGAGCTGTTTTTT. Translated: CASSSDRENTGELFF.

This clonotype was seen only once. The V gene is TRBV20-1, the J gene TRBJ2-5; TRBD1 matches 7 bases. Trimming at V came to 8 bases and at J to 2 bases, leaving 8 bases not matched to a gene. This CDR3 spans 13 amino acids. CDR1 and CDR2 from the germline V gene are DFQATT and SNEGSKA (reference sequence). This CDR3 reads CSSGQATQETQYF. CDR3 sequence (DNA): TGCAGTTCCGGACAGGCCACTCAAGAGACCCAGTACTTC.

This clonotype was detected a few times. Written as DNA, the CDR3 is TGTGCCAGCTACTCATTTCGTGGCTACACCTTC. It translates to CASYSFRGYTF. V and J are TRBV7-2 and TRBJ1-2; no clear D. Germline V lookup: CDR1 SGHTA, CDR2 FQGNSA. The CDR3 sequence is 11 residues long. Trimming pared 8 bases from V and 7 bases from J, leaving 11 bases between.

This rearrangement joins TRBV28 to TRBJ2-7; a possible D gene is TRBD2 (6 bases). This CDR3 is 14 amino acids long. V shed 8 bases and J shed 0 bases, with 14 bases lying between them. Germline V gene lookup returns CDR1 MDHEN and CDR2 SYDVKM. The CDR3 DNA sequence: TGTGCCAGCGGCCCGGGACTGAACTCCTACGAGCAGTACGTC. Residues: CASGPGLNSYEQYV.

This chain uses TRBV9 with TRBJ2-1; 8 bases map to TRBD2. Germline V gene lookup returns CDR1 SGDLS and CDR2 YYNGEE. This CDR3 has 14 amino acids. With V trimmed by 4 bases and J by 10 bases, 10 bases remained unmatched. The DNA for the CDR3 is TGTGCCAGCAGCCCCCCAGCGGGGGTGAGGGAGCAGTTCTTC. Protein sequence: CASSPPAGVREQFF.

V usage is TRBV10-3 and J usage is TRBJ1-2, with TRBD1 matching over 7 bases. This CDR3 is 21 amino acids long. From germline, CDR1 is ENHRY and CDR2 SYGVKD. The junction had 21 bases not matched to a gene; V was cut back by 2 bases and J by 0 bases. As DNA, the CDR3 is TGTGCCATCAGTGAGCCCGATCCAACCGCCAGGGGGTCCGGAGCTAACTATGGCTACACCTTC. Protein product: CAISEPDPTARGSGANYGYTF.

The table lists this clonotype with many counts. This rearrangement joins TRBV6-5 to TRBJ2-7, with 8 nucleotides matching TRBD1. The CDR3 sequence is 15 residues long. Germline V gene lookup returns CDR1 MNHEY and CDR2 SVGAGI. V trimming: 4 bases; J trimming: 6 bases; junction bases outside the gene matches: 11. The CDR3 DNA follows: TGTGCCAGCAGTTTCCGAGCTACAGGGGGTGGCGAGCAGTACGTC. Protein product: CASSFRATGGGEQYV.

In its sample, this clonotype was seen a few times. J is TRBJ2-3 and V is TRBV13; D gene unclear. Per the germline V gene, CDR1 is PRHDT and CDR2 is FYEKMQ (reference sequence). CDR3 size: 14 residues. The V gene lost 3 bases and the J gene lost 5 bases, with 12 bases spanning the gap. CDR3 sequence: CASSFDGFGDTQYF. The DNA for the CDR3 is TGTGCCAGCAGCTTCGACGGGTTTGGAGATACGCAGTATTTT.